What follows are 21 T cell receptor beta chains derived from one specimen sequenced in a study of T-cell memory formation after mild COVID-19. TCRdb reanalysed the 5' RACE reads using MiXCR and keeps one entry per CDR3 protein. The sample consists of more than 350,000 distinct CDR3 sequences, more than 20% of them appearing once. The sequenced sample was PBMCs or a T cell subset sorted from them (not recorded which). Receptor source: an adult woman who had mild COVID-19 (a few samples of this study predate the infection). Cell type and time point are not known.

This clonotype has only a few counts. The CDR3 spells CASSGQGGDTQYF. CDR3 nucleotides: TGTGCCAGCTCAGGACAGGGTGGAGATACGCAGTATTTT. The rearrangement uses TRBV6-1 and TRBJ2-3, with 8 bases identical to TRBD1. CDR1 MNHNS and CDR2 SASEGT come from the germline V gene. Losses at the gene ends were 8 bases for V and 5 bases for J; bases not matched to a gene: 6. The CDR3 consists of 13 residues.

This clonotype showed up just a few times. This chain links TRBV2 with TRBJ2-1, with D maybe TRBD1 (6 bases). The CDR3 has 13 amino acids. Germline CDR1 is SNHLY and CDR2 is FYNNEI. V was clipped by 7 bases and J by 2 bases, with 9 bases between them. The CDR3 DNA reads TGTGCCAGCAAAAGGACAGCCTACAATGAGCAGTTCTTC. Amino acids: CASKRTAYNEQFF.

This clonotype has a handful of counts. This chain connects TRBV29-1 to TRBJ2-5, with D perhaps TRBD1 or TRBD2 (5 bases each). The germline V gene encodes CDR1 SQVTM and CDR2 ANQGSEA. This CDR3 spans 14 amino acids. V was cut by 3 bases and J by 4 bases, with 15 bases left in between. CDR3 DNA: TGCAGCGTTGAGGGGAGACAGCGGCTAGAGACCCAGTACTTC. It codes for CSVEGRQRLETQYF. Variable domain in full (rest from reference TRBV29-1 and TRBJ2-5): SAVISQKPSRDICQRGTSLTIQCQVDSQVTMMFWYRQQPGQSLTLIATANQGSEATYESGFVIDKFPISRPNLTFSTLTVSNMSPEDSSIYLCSVEGRQRLETQYFGPGTRLLVL.

This clonotype was observed a handful of times. This chain uses TRBV24-1 with TRBJ1-6; D is possibly TRBD1 (6 bases). The V end was cut by 4 bases, the J end by 1 base, with 7 bases between. CDR3 size: 15 residues. Germline V gene sequence: CDR1 KGHDR, CDR2 SFDVKD. The CDR3 region has the DNA TGTGCCACCAGTGAAGGGGGTTCCTATAATTCACCCCTCCACTTT. Translation: CATSEGGSYNSPLHF.

This clonotype was detected ten times or more. The chain couples TRBV20-1 to TRBJ2-3, with D perhaps matching TRBD2 (6 bases). This CDR3 contains 19 residues. CDR1 and CDR2 (germline): DFQATT, SNEGSKA (reference sequence). Trimming took off 5 bases at V and 2 bases at J, with 29 bases between the two ends. In nucleotides, the CDR3 is TGCAGTGCTCAGAGTTGGAGGGCCCTCACGGATGTATACACAGATACGCAGTATTTT. Amino acids: CSAQSWRALTDVYTDTQYF.

V usage is TRBV20-1 and J usage is TRBJ2-6; D is unclear. In germline, CDR1 is DFQATT, CDR2 SNEGSKA (reference sequence). CDR3 length: 13 residues. The V end lost 3 bases, the J end lost 2 bases, and 5 bases lay between the germline ends. The CDR3 DNA reads as TGCAGTGCTAGTCCGACTGGGGCCAACGTCCTGACTTTC. Translation gives CSASPTGANVLTF.

This clonotype was found a few times. The CDR3 loop is CASSSAGVAYNEQFF. The CDR3 nucleotides read TGCGCCAGCAGCTCGGCGGGAGTTGCCTACAATGAGCAGTTCTTC. V and J are TRBV5-1 and TRBJ2-1, with 7 bases identical to TRBD2. Germline V gene sequence: CDR1 SGHRS, CDR2 YFSETQ. V trimming: 3 bases; J trimming: 2 bases; junction bases outside the gene matches: 5. The CDR3 totals 15 residues.

This clonotype turned up a few times. The rearrangement uses TRBV6-6 and TRBJ1-2, with a weak D call TRBD1 (6 bases). The CDR3 is 19 amino acids. V lost 4 bases to trimming and J lost 4 bases, with 28 bases between them. Per germline, CDR1 MNHNY and CDR2 SVGAGI (reference sequence). CDR3 amino acids: CASSWVQGMIFPPSYGYTF. CDR3 DNA sequence: TGTGCCAGCAGTTGGGTACAGGGAATGATCTTCCCTCCGAGCTATGGCTACACCTTC.

The J gene is TRBJ2-7, the V gene TRBV12-3 or TRBV12-4; a possible D gene is TRBD2 (5 bases). V shed 5 bases and J shed 1 base, with 15 bases lying between them. There are 15 residues in the CDR3. The CDR3 DNA reads TGTGCCAGCAGTCTCTTCCGAGGGATGTCCTACGAGCAGTACTTC. As protein: CASSLFRGMSYEQYF.

The table lists this clonotype with a few counts. CDR3 coding DNA: TGTGCCAGCAGCTTAAGGGCGGGGCTCCAAGAGACCCAGTACTTC. This codes for CASSLRAGLQETQYF. This chain connects TRBV7-9 to TRBJ2-5, with D perhaps matching TRBD2 (6 bases). The V gene lost 2 bases and the J gene lost 1 base, with 11 bases spanning the gap. The length of the CDR3 is 15 residues. Germline CDR1 reads SEHNR; CDR2 reads FQNEAQ (reference sequence).

The rearrangement joins TRBV4-1 to TRBJ2-7; D is unclear. Deletions cut 1 base from V and 2 bases from J, with 9 bases between. The germline gives CDR1 MGHRA, CDR2 YSYEKL. This CDR3 spans 14 amino acids. The CDR3: CASSQGNGPYEQYF. In DNA, the CDR3 is TGCGCCAGCAGCCAAGGCAACGGCCCCTACGAGCAGTACTTC.

In its sample, this clonotype was seen a few times. This rearrangement joins TRBV24-1 to TRBJ1-2; possible D gene TRBD1, 5 bases. Per the germline V gene, CDR1 is KGHDR and CDR2 is SFDVKD. The CDR3 runs 13 residues. Trimming pared 3 bases from V and 8 bases from J, leaving 12 bases between. CDR3 DNA: TGTGCCACCAGTGATCCAAACCGGGACGGCTACACCTTC. Translating gives CATSDPNRDGYTF.

The chain couples TRBV15 to TRBJ2-4, with D hard to call. The V gene's germline CDR1 is LNHNV and CDR2 YYDKDF (reference sequence). The CDR3 spans 13 residues. V gave up 3 bases and J gave up 5 bases, with 8 bases separating them. CDR3 residues: CATSSLTQNIQYF. The DNA for the CDR3 is TGTGCCACCAGCAGTCTTACGCAAAACATTCAGTACTTC.

Written as DNA, the CDR3 is TGTGCCAGCAGAAAAGATCGGGTATCCTACGAGCAGTACTTC. It codes for CASRKDRVSYEQYF. The V gene is TRBV7-2, the J gene TRBJ2-7; D is unclear. Germline V CDR1 and CDR2: SGHTA, FQGNSA. The CDR3 runs 14 residues. V shed 6 bases and J shed 1 base, with 13 bases lying between them.

This clonotype was detected only a few times. V gene TRBV7-9 combines with J gene TRBJ2-1; 9 nucleotides line up with TRBD2. Germline lookup yields CDR1 SEHNR and CDR2 FQNEAQ (reference sequence). V was clipped by 6 bases and J by 4 bases; unmatched bases: 10. This CDR3 spans 16 amino acids. The CDR3 nucleotides read TGTGCCAGCAGTCCGGCGTATAGCGGGAGTTACAATGAGCAGTTCTTC. Its protein is CASSPAYSGSYNEQFF. The entire variable domain, with the rest obtained from reference TRBV7-9 and TRBJ2-1, is as follows: DTGVSQNPRHKITKRGQNVTFRCDPISEHNRLYWYRQTLGQGPEFLTYFQNEAQLEKSRLLSDRFSAERPKGSFSTLEIQRTEQGDSAMYLCASSPAYSGSYNEQFFGPGTRLTVL.

This rearrangement joins TRBV6-1 to TRBJ2-7, with D possibly being TRBD1 (6 bases). Germline V CDR1 and CDR2: MNHNS, SASEGT. CDR3 length: 14 residues. V was shortened by 4 bases and J by 1 base, with 11 bases between the two germline ends. CDR3 DNA sequence: TGTGCCAGCAGTGGGACAGTCGGGTCCTACGAGCAGTACTTC. Its protein product is CASSGTVGSYEQYF.

This clonotype has just a few counts. The chain couples TRBV3-1 to TRBJ2-1; no clear D. The germline V gene has CDR1 LGHDT and CDR2 YNNKEL (reference sequence). CDR3 length equals 11 residues. V lost 0 bases and J 9 bases, leaving 3 bases between the germline ends. This CDR3 is CASSQDLEQFF. CDR3 nucleotide sequence: TGTGCCAGCAGCCAAGATCTTGAGCAGTTCTTC.

This clonotype was counted only a few times. As DNA, the CDR3 is TGCGCCAGCAGCCAAGATCGGACAGGCGGTTCACCCCTCCACTTT. The encoded protein is CASSQDRTGGSPLHF. This rearrangement joins TRBV4-1 to TRBJ1-6, with 7 bases that match TRBD1. The V gene's germline CDR1 is MGHRA and CDR2 YSYEKL. J lost 9 bases, V lost 0 bases, and 5 bases had no gene match. CDR3 length equals 15 residues.

In this sample, this clonotype turned up many times. The chain uses TRBV27 and TRBJ2-3, with D unclear. Germline-derived CDR1 and CDR2 are MNHEY and SMNVEV (reference sequence). The CDR3 length is 11 residues. V gave up 5 bases and J gave up 5 bases, with 5 bases separating them. The CDR3 protein is CASSVGDTQYF. CDR3 in DNA: TGTGCCAGCAGTGTTGGAGATACGCAGTATTTT.

The chain recombines TRBV5-1 with TRBJ1-1, with TRBD1 as a possible D gene (5 bases). The CDR3 covers 13 residues. Germline lookup yields CDR1 SGHRS and CDR2 YFSETQ. The V gene lost 5 bases and the J gene lost 1 base, with 9 bases spanning the gap. The CDR3, as DNA: TGCGCCAGCAGAGATCAGGGGAACACTGAAGCTTTCTTT. Its translation is CASRDQGNTEAFF.

The chain uses TRBV4-3 and TRBJ2-3; 7 bases are a match to TRBD2. The CDR3 has 16 amino acids. Germline V CDR1 and CDR2: LGHNA, YSLEER. V lost 0 bases and J lost 5; bases outside the gene matches: 8. CDR3 residues: CASSQDPQTGGDTQYF. DNA for the CDR3: TGCGCCAGCAGCCAAGACCCCCAGACGGGGGGAGATACGCAGTATTTT.